The 27 T cell receptor beta chains below were found in one sample sequenced in a study of T cells in Graves' hyperthyroidism and ophthalmopathy. The investigators amplified TCR beta CDR3 regions from RNA transcripts. Carried out on the TCR CDR3, a first-round RT-PCR used the HTBI primer set. TCRdb re-derived calls from the multiplex PCR reads in MiXCR, one entry per CDR3 protein. The sample records 400,000 or so distinct CDR3 sequences, 13% to 15% being singletons. Sequencing used blood. These receptors all come from a woman aged 25-40 years with Graves' ophthalmopathy.

This clonotype was seen repeatedly, ten times or more. V usage is TRBV9 and J usage is TRBJ1-3; D unresolved. This CDR3 is 14 amino acids long. Trimming shortened V by 0 bases and J by 0 bases, and 4 bases separated the two germline ends. Germline lookup yields CDR1 SGDLS and CDR2 YYNGEE. CDR3 loop: CASSVVPSGNTIYF. DNA of the CDR3: TGTGCCAGCAGCGTAGTTCCCTCTGGAAACACCATATATTTT.

This clonotype has at least ten counts. The rearrangement joins TRBV18 to TRBJ2-7; 10 positions agree with TRBD2. With V trimmed by 0 bases and J by 5 bases, 4 bases remained unmatched. CDR3 length equals 15 residues. Germline loops: CDR1 KGHSH, CDR2 LQKENI. CDR3 coding DNA: TGTGCCAGCTCACCACCGGACCTAGCGGGGGACGAGCAGTACTTC. Encoded protein: CASSPPDLAGDEQYF.

This clonotype was observed at least ten times. The chain has TRBV2 and TRBJ2-7; possibly TRBD1 for D (6 bases). The CDR3 covers 14 residues. Looked up from germline, CDR1 is SNHLY and CDR2 is FYNNEI. Trimming shortened V by 4 bases and J by 2 bases, and 12 bases separated the two germline ends. The CDR3 bases are TGTGCCAGCAGTGGCGACAGGAGAACCTACGAGCAGTACTTC. As protein: CASSGDRRTYEQYF. The whole variable domain, filled in from reference TRBV2 and TRBJ2-7, reads EPEVTQTPSHQVTQMGQEVILRCVPISNHLYFYWYRQILGQKVEFLVSFYNNEISEKSEIFDDQFSVERPDGSNFTLKIRSTKLEDSAMYFCASSGDRRTYEQYFGPGTRLTVT.

This clonotype was counted between two and nine times. The chain joins TRBV4-1 to TRBJ2-1, with D maybe TRBD1 (6 bases). The V gene lost 4 bases and the J gene lost 2 bases, with 18 bases spanning the gap. The germline CDR1 and CDR2 sequences are MGHRA and YSYEKL. The CDR3 spans 17 residues. The DNA for the CDR3 is TGCGCCAGCAGCCCGTACCAAGGTCAGGGGACCTACAATGAGCAGTTCTTC. Its protein is CASSPYQGQGTYNEQFF.

This clonotype occurred many times. The chain employs TRBV15 and TRBJ2-2; possibly TRBD2 for D (5 bases). The V gene lost 3 bases and the J gene lost 9 bases, with 14 bases spanning the gap. Germline-derived CDR1 and CDR2 are LNHNV and YYDKDF (reference sequence). This CDR3 spans 14 amino acids. Here the CDR3 reads CATSSPPDGRELFF. CDR3 coding DNA: TGTGCCACCAGCAGTCCCCCGGACGGGAGGGAGCTGTTTTTT.

This clonotype was seen many times. The chain combines TRBV27 with TRBJ2-3; D assignment may be TRBD1 or TRBD2 (5 bases each). This CDR3 spans 14 amino acids. The germline V and J ends were trimmed by 5 bases and 1 base, with 10 bases remaining between them. The germline V gene has CDR1 MNHEY and CDR2 SMNVEV (reference sequence). This chain's CDR3 is CASSPRGRTDTQYF. Here the CDR3 DNA reads TGTGCCAGCAGTCCCCGGGGCCGCACAGATACGCAGTATTTT.

This clonotype has a count of ten or more. CDR3 in amino acids: CSPYGETQYF. The CDR3 nucleotides are TGCAGTCCCTACGGGGAGACCCAGTACTTC. The chain links TRBV20-1 to TRBJ2-5; D is unresolved. This CDR3 has 10 amino acids. Germline loops: CDR1 DFQATT, CDR2 SNEGSKA (reference sequence). The V end was cut by 8 bases, the J end by 5 bases, with 9 bases between.

The chain has TRBV7-2 and TRBJ1-2, with TRBD1 matching 9 bases. Looked up from germline, CDR1 is SGHTA and CDR2 is FQGNSA. CDR3 size: 24 residues. The V and J ends lost 1 base and 4 bases, in that order; junction bases with no gene match: 31. Written as DNA, the CDR3 is TGTGCCAGCAGCTTAGGCAGGGCTGGCACCGGGACAGGGCGTTTGGTCGACCAAATCTATGGCTACACCTTC. As protein: CASSLGRAGTGTGRLVDQIYGYTF.

A few counts support this clonotype. The V gene is TRBV2, the J gene TRBJ2-3; D unclear. The CDR3 spans 13 residues. Deletions cut 4 bases from V and 2 bases from J, with 7 bases between. CDR1 SNHLY and CDR2 FYNNEI come from the germline V gene. In DNA form, the CDR3 reads TGTGCCAGCAGTGTTGAACCCACAGATACGCAGTATTTT. This gives the protein CASSVEPTDTQYF.

The chain combines TRBV6-1 with TRBJ2-4; D could derive from TRBD1 or TRBD2 (6 bases each). The CDR3 has 16 residues. Trimming cost V 3 bases and J 6 bases, with 18 bases left between them. CDR1 and CDR2 from the germline V gene are MNHNS and SASEGT. CDR3 sequence reads: CASSDSPGAGGNIQYF. CDR3 DNA sequence: TGTGCCAGCAGTGACAGCCCGGGGGCAGGAGGAAACATTCAGTACTTC.

This clonotype turned up a few times. This chain uses TRBV29-1 with TRBJ2-4; D uncertain. Gene TRBJ2-1 matches the end of the DNA better, so the J call may be wrong. The CDR3 covers 10 residues. Looked up from germline, CDR1 is SQVTM and CDR2 is ANQGSEA. The CDR3 region has the DNA TGCAGCGTTGAACACAGAATTCAGTTCTTC. Translated: CSVEHRIQFF.

This clonotype has ten or more counts. The J gene is TRBJ2-5, the V gene TRBV7-3; D remains ambiguous. The V gene's germline CDR1 is SGHTA and CDR2 FQGTGA. The CDR3 contains 14 residues. V was cut by 0 bases and J by 2 bases, with 7 bases left in between. CDR3 loop: CASSLTGLQETQYF. In nucleotides, the CDR3 is TGTGCCAGCAGCTTAACAGGGCTTCAAGAGACCCAGTACTTC.

This clonotype was counted ten times or more. The chain has TRBV20-1 and TRBJ2-1; D remains ambiguous. Per the germline V gene, CDR1 is DFQATT and CDR2 is SNEGSKA (reference sequence). With 1 base removed from V and 8 bases from J, the gap between germline ends came to 9 bases. CDR3 length equals 12 residues. This CDR3 reads CSARANGDEQFF. The CDR3 nucleotides read TGCAGTGCTAGAGCAAACGGAGATGAGCAGTTCTTC.

This clonotype was seen a few times. The CDR3 DNA reads as TGTGCCAGCATTGACAGTTATGGGGGCGAGCAGTACTTC. Protein product: CASIDSYGGEQYF. The chain combines TRBV19 with TRBJ2-7; TRBD1 or TRBD2 may be the D gene (5 bases each). Germline V gene lookup returns CDR1 LNHDA and CDR2 SQIVND (reference sequence). Between the trimmed V and J ends, which lost 9 bases and 6 bases, there was a span of 18 bases. CDR3 size: 13 residues.

This clonotype was counted many times. The chain employs TRBV15 and TRBJ1-1, with D possibly being TRBD1 (6 bases). CDR1 LNHNV and CDR2 YYDKDF come from the germline V gene (reference sequence). The CDR3 sequence is 16 residues long. Trimming removed 0 bases from V and 2 bases from J, with 13 bases in between. Written as DNA, the CDR3 is TGTGCCACCAGCAGAGATGGGGGCGGCTTTAACACTGAAGCTTTCTTT. This sequence encodes CATSRDGGGFNTEAFF.

Only a few counts were recorded for this clonotype. The V and J genes are TRBV19 and TRBJ2-3, with D maybe TRBD1 (5 bases). In germline, CDR1 is LNHDA, CDR2 SQIVND (reference sequence). The V and J ends lost 9 bases and 5 bases respectively, with 15 bases between them. This CDR3 region has 13 residues. In nucleotides, the CDR3 is TGTGCCAGCGCGGACATGGGAAGAGATACGCAGTATTTT. It specifies CASADMGRDTQYF.

This clonotype was observed at least ten times. V and J are TRBV6-1 and TRBJ1-5, with D unclear. V lost 7 bases to trimming and J lost 0 bases, with 13 bases between them. The CDR3 runs to 15 residues. Germline CDR1 and CDR2: MNHNS and SASEGT. The CDR3, as DNA: TGTGCCAGCACGTTGAAGGGAACTAGCAATCAGCCCCAGCATTTT. This sequence encodes CASTLKGTSNQPQHF.

This clonotype appeared many times. The gene calls are TRBV5-1 and TRBJ1-1, with a weak D call TRBD1 (6 bases). The CDR3 consists of 14 residues. V dropped 4 bases and J dropped 1 base, with 11 bases sitting between them. CDR1 is SGHRS, CDR2 YFSETQ, per germline. In DNA form, the CDR3 reads TGCGCCAGCAGCGCCTGGGGACAGAACACTGAAGCTTTCTTT. It yields the protein CASSAWGQNTEAFF.

This clonotype was detected many times. CDR3 sequence reads: CASSQGQGIEETQYF. CDR3 DNA: TGTGCCAGCAGCCAGGGACAGGGTATCGAAGAGACCCAGTACTTC. The chain joins TRBV14 to TRBJ2-5; 9 bases fit TRBD1. This CDR3 contains 15 residues. The ends lost 3 bases at V and 3 bases at J; junction bases unmatched: 5. Germline V CDR1 and CDR2: SGHDN, FVKESK.

This clonotype was recorded at least ten times. J is TRBJ2-7 and V is TRBV27; the D gene is possibly TRBD1 (5 bases). This CDR3 is built from 14 residues. The ends were cut back, 3 bases at V and 1 base at J, with 10 bases in the middle. The germline CDR1 and CDR2 sequences are MNHEY and SMNVEV (reference sequence). CDR3 protein: CASSFNRMSYEQYF. The CDR3 nucleotides read TGTGCCAGCAGTTTTAACAGGATGTCCTACGAGCAGTACTTC.

V is TRBV7-2 and J is TRBJ2-7; TRBD1 agrees at 7 bases. This CDR3 is built from 15 residues. Looked up from germline, CDR1 is SGHTA and CDR2 is FQGNSA. J gave up 2 bases and V 4 bases, and 8 bases lay outside the gene matches. CDR3 loop: CASSSTPGQAYEQYF. For the CDR3, the DNA is TGTGCCAGCAGCTCAACACCTGGACAGGCCTACGAGCAGTACTTC.

There are many counts of this clonotype. The chain's CDR3 is CASSSSVGPGNTEAFF. CDR3 coding DNA: TGTGCCAGCAGTTCTTCAGTTGGCCCAGGGAACACTGAAGCTTTCTTT. The genes are TRBV6-5 and TRBJ1-1, with no clear D. The CDR3 loop spans 16 amino acids. Germline values: CDR1 MNHEY, CDR2 SVGAGI. V lost 4 bases, J lost 1 base, and 16 bases lay in between.

This clonotype came up many times. The CDR3 is CASSRYRGGYEQYF. The CDR3 DNA reads as TGTGCCAGCAGCAGATACAGGGGAGGCTACGAGCAGTACTTC. The chain has TRBV28 and TRBJ2-7; D is perhaps TRBD1 (7 bases). The V gene's germline CDR1 is MDHEN and CDR2 SYDVKM. This CDR3 has 14 amino acids. The V and J ends lost 6 bases and 3 bases respectively, with 15 bases between them.

This clonotype has only a few counts. This chain uses TRBV12-3 or TRBV12-4 with TRBJ2-2; 7 nucleotides line up with TRBD2. Trimming cost V 2 bases and J 0 bases; bases outside gene matches: 3. The CDR3 spans 16 residues. This CDR3 reads CASSLLAGANTGELFF. CDR3 nucleotide sequence: TGTGCCAGCAGTTTATTGGCGGGGGCGAACACCGGGGAGCTGTTTTTT.

This chain uses TRBV19 with TRBJ2-3, with D perhaps matching TRBD2 (6 bases). V gave up 10 bases and J gave up 2 bases, with 22 bases separating them. The CDR3 totals 16 residues. Germline V gene lookup returns CDR1 LNHDA and CDR2 SQIVND (reference sequence). Written as DNA, the CDR3 is TGTGCCAATAGCCTCGGGACTGCGGGGTTCACAGATACGCAGTATTTT. Translation gives CANSLGTAGFTDTQYF.

The sample holds many counts of this clonotype. The chain couples TRBV7-2 to TRBJ2-3, with 11 positions matching TRBD1. CDR1 and CDR2 (germline): SGHTA, FQGNSA. The CDR3 extends over 17 amino acids. Germline trimming cut 5 bases from V and 6 bases from J; bases unmatched to any gene: 13. The CDR3 spells CASSRGTGGVYLDTQYF. The DNA of the CDR3 is TGTGCCAGCAGCCGGGGGACAGGGGGGGTCTATTTGGATACGCAGTATTTT. Full variable domain (rest looked up from reference TRBV7-2 and TRBJ2-3): GAGVSQSPSNKVTEKGKDVELRCDPISGHTALYWYRQSLGQGLEFLIYFQGNSAPDKSGLPSDRFSAERTGGSVSTLTIQRTQQEDSAVYLCASSRGTGGVYLDTQYFGPGTRLTVL.

This clonotype was picked up many times. This chain joins TRBV3-1 and TRBJ1-4; 8 bases are a match to TRBD1. The germline CDR1 and CDR2 sequences are LGHDT and YNNKEL (reference sequence). The CDR3 runs 15 residues. Trimming took 4 bases from V and 6 from J; bases not matched to a gene: 7. For the CDR3, the DNA is TGTGCCAGCAGCCTCCAGGGGGCAGGGGATGAAAAACTGTTTTTT. Translating it yields CASSLQGAGDEKLFF. The entire variable domain, with the rest obtained from reference TRBV3-1 and TRBJ1-4, is as follows: DTAVSQTPKYLVTQMGNDKSIKCEQNLGHDTMYWYKQDSKKFLKIMFSYNNKELIINETVPNRFSPKSPDKAHLNLHINSLELGDSAVYFCASSLQGAGDEKLFFGSGTQLSVL.